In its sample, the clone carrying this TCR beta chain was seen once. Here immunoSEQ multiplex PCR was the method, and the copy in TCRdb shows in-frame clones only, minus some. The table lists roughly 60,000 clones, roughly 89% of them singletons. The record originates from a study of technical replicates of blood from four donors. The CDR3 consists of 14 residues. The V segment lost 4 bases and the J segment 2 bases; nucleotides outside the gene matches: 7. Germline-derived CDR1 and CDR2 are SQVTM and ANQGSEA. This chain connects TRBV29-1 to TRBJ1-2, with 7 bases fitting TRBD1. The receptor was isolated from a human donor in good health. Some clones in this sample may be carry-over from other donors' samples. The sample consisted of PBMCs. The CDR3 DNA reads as TGCAGCGTTGGACAGGGACCCCTAAACTATGGCTACACCTTC. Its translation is CSVGQGPLNYGYTF. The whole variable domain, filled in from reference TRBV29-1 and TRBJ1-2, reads SAVISQKPSRDICQRGTSLTIQCQVDSQVTMMFWYRQQPGQSLTLIATANQGSEATYESGFVIDKFPISRPNLTFSTLTVSNMSPEDSSIYLCSVGQGPLNYGYTFGSGTRLTVV.